These T cell receptor beta chains were read from a single sample in a study of vaccination effects on CD4 cells after COVID-19. Sequenced by immunoSEQ multiplex PCR; TCRdb stores in-frame clones only, minus some. This sample has about 66,000 clones; approximately 80% occur once, and the top ten carry over 2%. These receptors have no identified antigens. The sample here was CD4+ T cells from PBMCs cultured without peptide, taken after COVID-19 vaccination. The receptors shown here come from a human donor who received a COVID-19 vaccine. Both conserved end residues are part of each CDR3. A D gene is named only where the DNA matches it firmly. Clone size is stated in some rows and not others, as once, few, many or a class when expanded.

>TRBV18|.|TRBJ1-1|few
TGTGCCAGCTCACCAATCGGGGGGAACACTGAAGCTTTCTTT
CASSPIGGNTEAFF
>TRBV5-1|.|TRBJ2-5|.
TGCGCCAGCAGCTTGGATGACAGCCGGTACCAAGAGACCCAGTACTTC
CASSLDDSRYQETQYF
>TRBV5-4|.|TRBJ2-3|once
TGTGCCAGCAGCTCGGGGTCCACAGATACGCAGTATTTT
CASSSGSTDTQYF
>TRBV6-4|TRBD2|TRBJ2-1|.
TGTGCCAGCAGTGACATCGGACTAGCGGGGGTGGAGCAGTTCTTC
CASSDIGLAGVEQFF
>TRBV20-1|.|TRBJ1-3|few
TGCAGTGCTAGTCGCGTGATGGGAAACACCATATATTTT
CSASRVMGNTIYF
>TRBV7-8|TRBD2|TRBJ2-5|few
TGTGCCAGCAGCTTGAGGGAGCGGGGGATGCAAGAGACCCAGTACTTC
CASSLRERGMQETQYF
>TRBV19|TRBD1|TRBJ2-5|.
TGTGCCAGTAGTACAACAGGGGCCTGGACCCAGTACTTC
CASSTTGAWTQYF
>TRBV9|TRBD2|TRBJ2-5|.
TGTGCCAGCAGCGCCTGGACTAGCGGGTTTCAAGAGACCCAGTACTTC
CASSAWTSGFQETQYF
>TRBV30|.|TRBJ2-4|.
TGTGCCTGGAGTGTTACGGGACCGCAGTACTTC
CAWSVTGPQYF
>TRBV5-1|.|TRBJ1-2|.
TGCGCCAGCAGCTTGGATGGGCTTAACTATGGCTACACCTTC
CASSLDGLNYGYTF
>TRBV11-3|.|TRBJ2-3|.
TGTGCCAGCAGCTTAGGGTTAGCGACAGATACGCAGTATTTT
CASSLGLATDTQYF
>TRBV6-5|.|TRBJ1-1|.
TGTGCCAGCAGTAGGAAGAACACTGAAGCTTTCTTT
CASSRKNTEAFF
>TRBV5-1|TRBD2|TRBJ2-3|.
TGCGCCAGCAGCCCGCTAGCGGGGAAAGATACGCAGTATTTT
CASSPLAGKDTQYF
>TRBV4-3|.|TRBJ1-3|once
TGCGCCAGCAGCCAGACAGGATCGGGAAACACCATATATTTT
CASSQTGSGNTIYF
>TRBV2|.|TRBJ1-2|.
TGTGCCAGCGGGGGGATGGCTAACTATGGCTACACCTTC
CASGGMANYGYTF
>TRBV10-3|.|TRBJ1-5|.
TGTGCCACCAAAGGATCAGGGTTGAGCAATCAGCCCCAGCATTTT
CATKGSGLSNQPQHF
>TRBV28|.|TRBJ1-4|.
TGTGCCAGCAGTTTAGGTGGTGAAAAACTGTTTTTT
CASSLGGEKLFF
>TRBV13|.|TRBJ2-2|.
TGTGCCAGCAGCCTCCGAGGGGCGGGGAACACCGGGGAGCTGTTTTTT
CASSLRGAGNTGELFF
>TRBV7-3|.|TRBJ2-3|once
TGTGCCAGCAGCCGAGGGGCCGCAAATACGCAGTATTTT
CASSRGAANTQYF
>TRBV5-1|.|TRBJ1-5|.
TGCGCCAGCAGCTTGGGTGTTACGGACAGCAATCAGCCCCAGCATTTT
CASSLGVTDSNQPQHF
>TRBV19|.|TRBJ1-1|.
TGTGCCAGTAGTATCCAGGGGAACACTGAAGCTTTCTTT
CASSIQGNTEAFF
>TRBV9|TRBD1|TRBJ1-1|.
TGTGCCAGCAGCGCCTTACAGGGGGCTGGTGAAGCTTTCTTT
CASSALQGAGEAFF
>TRBV24-1|TRBD1|TRBJ2-3|.
TGTGCCACCAGTGGGACGGACAGGGTGGGGGCAGATACGCAGTATTTT
CATSGTDRVGADTQYF
>TRBV19|TRBD1|TRBJ1-1|.
TGTGCCAGTAGTAGCGACAGGGGCGGCACTGAAGCTTTCTTT
CASSSDRGGTEAFF
>TRBV23-1|.|TRBJ1-1|.
TGCGCCAGCAGTCTAGCAGGGGTGGGCACTGAAGCTTTCTTT
CASSLAGVGTEAFF
>TRBV21-1|.|TRBJ1-6|.
TGTGCCAGCAGCAAAGTGGGTGAGGTTCCACAGGGAAATTCACCCCTCCACTTT
CASSKVGEVPQGNSPLHF
>TRBV5-1|TRBD1|TRBJ1-5|.
TGCGCCAGCAGCTTGGGGGCAGGGGGCGAAGATCAGCCCCAGCATTTT
CASSLGAGGEDQPQHF